Listed below are T cell receptor beta chains from one sample, sequenced in a study of patients and donors after allogeneic stem cell transplantation. TCRdb reanalysed the RT-PCR reads using MiXCR and keeps one entry per CDR3 protein. The sample includes about 410,000 distinct CDR3 sequences, approximately 16% of them seen just once. The sequenced sample was blood, either unsorted or a sorted T cell fraction (not recorded which). The receptors here all came from a human donor who was either an allogeneic HSCT recipient or a stem cell or donor lymphocyte infusion donor (not recorded which). It is not recorded whose cells these are; they may come from a transplant donor. Both conserved end residues are part of each CDR3. The order of the fields is clone size, J gene, V gene, D gene, CDR3 DNA, CDR3 protein. D genes are given only for firm matches. Rows may omit the clone size; those that give it use once, few, many or a size class.

- | TRBJ2-1 | TRBV25-1 | TRBD1 | TGTGCCAGCAGCTCCCTGGGACAGGGGGCCGGGGATGAGCAGTTCTTC | CASSSLGQGAGDEQFF
- | TRBJ2-5 | TRBV11-3 | - | TGTGCCAGCAGCTTTGTTTTTCGGGGAGATGAAGAGACCCAGTACTTC | CASSFVFRGDEETQYF
- | TRBJ1-1 | TRBV27 | TRBD1 | TGTGCCAGCAGTTTAAATACAGGGGGCACTGAAGCTTTCTTT | CASSLNTGGTEAFF
many | TRBJ2-3 | TRBV7-8 | - | TGTGCCAGCACCCCGTGGGGAGTGGCAGATACGCAGTATTTT | CASTPWGVADTQYF
few | TRBJ1-2 | TRBV6-5 | - | TGTGCCAGCATGTGGGGGAGTGGAGGCTACACCTTC | CASMWGSGGYTF
few | TRBJ2-7 | TRBV7-6 | TRBD1 | TGTGCCAGCAGATCGGACAGGACCTACGAGCAGTACTTC | CASRSDRTYEQYF
- | TRBJ1-1 | TRBV7-9 | - | TGTGCCATAGTCCGGGGTCTTGAAGCTTTCTTT | CAIVRGLEAFF
- | TRBJ2-3 | TRBV5-1 | TRBD2 | TGCGCCAGCAGCGGAGTTAGCCTAGCGGGCGATACGCAGTATTTT | CASSGVSLAGDTQYF
many | TRBJ2-5 | TRBV12-3/TRBV12-4 | TRBD2 | TGTGCCAGCAGTTTCGCTAGCGGGCAAGAGACCCAGTACTTC | CASSFASGQETQYF
- | TRBJ2-1 | TRBV7-3 | TRBD2 | TGTGCCAGCAGCTTAACAAGCGGGGGAGGGGATGAGCAGTTCTTC | CASSLTSGGGDEQFF
- | TRBJ2-1 | TRBV6-1 | TRBD2 | TGTGCCAGCAGAACCGACCATAGCGGGCGCTACAATGAGCAGTTCTTC | CASRTDHSGRYNEQFF
- | TRBJ2-7 | TRBV6-1 | - | TGTGCCAGCAGTAAAACGGGACCTAGCTACGAGCAGTACTTC | CASSKTGPSYEQYF
- | TRBJ1-1 | TRBV27 | - | TGTGCCAGCAGTTTAGGTCGGAGGGGAGGGACTGAAGCTTTCTTT | CASSLGRRGGTEAFF
- | TRBJ2-2 | TRBV24-1 | TRBD2 | TGTGCCACCAGTGACCGGACTAGCGGGGGGCCAACCGGGGAGCTGTTTTTT | CATSDRTSGGPTGELFF
- | TRBJ2-1 | TRBV6-2/TRBV6-3 | TRBD2 | TGTGCCAGCAGTTACTTGAGCCTAGCGGGAGCGCGGGAGCAGTTCTTC | CASSYLSLAGAREQFF
- | TRBJ2-7 | TRBV18 | - | TGTGCCAGTTCCGGCTCAAGGTGGGAGCAGTACTTC | CASSGSRWEQYF
few | TRBJ2-3 | TRBV6-5 | TRBD2 | TGTGCCAGCAGTTACGGTAGCGGGGAGTCGGAAGGTACAGATACGCAGTATTTT | CASSYGSGESEGTDTQYF
few | TRBJ2-7 | TRBV6-5 | - | TGTGCCAGCAGTTACTCCCCGGGATCCACTTTCTACGAGCAGTACTTC | CASSYSPGSTFYEQYF